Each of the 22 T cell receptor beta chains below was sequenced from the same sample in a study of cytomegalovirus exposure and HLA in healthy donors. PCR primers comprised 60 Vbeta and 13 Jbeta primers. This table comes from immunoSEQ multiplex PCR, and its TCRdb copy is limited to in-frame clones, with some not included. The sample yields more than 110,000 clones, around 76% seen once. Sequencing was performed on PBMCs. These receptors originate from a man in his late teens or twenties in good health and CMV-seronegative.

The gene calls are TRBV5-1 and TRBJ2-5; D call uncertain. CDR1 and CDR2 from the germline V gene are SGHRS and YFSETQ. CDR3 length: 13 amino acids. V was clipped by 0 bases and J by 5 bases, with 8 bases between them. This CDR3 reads CASSLALRETQYF. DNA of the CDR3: TGCGCCAGCAGCTTGGCCCTTCGGGAGACCCAGTACTTC.

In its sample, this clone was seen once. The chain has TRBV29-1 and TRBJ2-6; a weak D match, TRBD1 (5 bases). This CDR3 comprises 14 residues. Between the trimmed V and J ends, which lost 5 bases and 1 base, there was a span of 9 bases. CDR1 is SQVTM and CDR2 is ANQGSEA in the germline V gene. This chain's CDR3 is CSVQSGSGANVLTF. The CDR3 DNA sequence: TGCAGCGTTCAGTCAGGGTCTGGGGCCAACGTCCTGACTTTC.

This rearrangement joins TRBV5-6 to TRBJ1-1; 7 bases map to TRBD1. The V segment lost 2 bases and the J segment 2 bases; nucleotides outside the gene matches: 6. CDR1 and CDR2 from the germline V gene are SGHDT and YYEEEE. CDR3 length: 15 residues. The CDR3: CASSFDRVPNTEAFF. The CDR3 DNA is TGTGCCAGCAGCTTCGACAGGGTACCTAACACTGAAGCTTTCTTT.

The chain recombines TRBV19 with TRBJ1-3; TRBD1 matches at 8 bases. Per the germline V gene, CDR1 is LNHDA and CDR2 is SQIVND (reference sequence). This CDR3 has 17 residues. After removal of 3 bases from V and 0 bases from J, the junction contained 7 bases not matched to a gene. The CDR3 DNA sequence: TGTGCCAGTAGTATTTTCCTCGGGACAGGCTCTGGAAACACCATATATTTT. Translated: CASSIFLGTGSGNTIYF.

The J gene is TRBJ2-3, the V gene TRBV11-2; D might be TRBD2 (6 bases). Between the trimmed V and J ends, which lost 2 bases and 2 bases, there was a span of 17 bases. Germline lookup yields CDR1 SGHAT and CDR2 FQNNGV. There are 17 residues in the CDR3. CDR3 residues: CASSLMGWRGHTDTQYF. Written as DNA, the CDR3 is TGTGCCAGCAGCTTAATGGGATGGCGGGGTCACACAGATACGCAGTATTTT. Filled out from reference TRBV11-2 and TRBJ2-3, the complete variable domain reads EAGVAQSPRYKIIEKRQSVAFWCNPISGHATLYWYQQILGQGPKLLIQFQNNGVVDDSQLPKDRFSAERLKGVDSTLKIQPAKLEDSAVYLCASSLMGWRGHTDTQYFGPGTRLTVL.

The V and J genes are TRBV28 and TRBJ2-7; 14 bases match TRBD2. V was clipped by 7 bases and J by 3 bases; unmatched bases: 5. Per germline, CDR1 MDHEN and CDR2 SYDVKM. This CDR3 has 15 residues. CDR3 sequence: CASTSGTSGSYEQYF. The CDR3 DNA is TGTGCCAGCACCTCTGGGACTAGCGGGAGCTACGAGCAGTACTTC.

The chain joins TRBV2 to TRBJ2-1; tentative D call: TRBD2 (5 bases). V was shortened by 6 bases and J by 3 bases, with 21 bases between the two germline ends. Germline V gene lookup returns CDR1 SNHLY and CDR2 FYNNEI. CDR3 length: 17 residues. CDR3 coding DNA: TGTGCCAGCAGCGCCAGCCCTAGCATTGGGGACTACAATGAGCAGTTCTTC. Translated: CASSASPSIGDYNEQFF. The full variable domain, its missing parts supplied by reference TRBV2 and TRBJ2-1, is EPEVTQTPSHQVTQMGQEVILRCVPISNHLYFYWYRQILGQKVEFLVSFYNNEISEKSEIFDDQFSVERPDGSNFTLKIRSTKLEDSAMYFCASSASPSIGDYNEQFFGPGTRLTVL.

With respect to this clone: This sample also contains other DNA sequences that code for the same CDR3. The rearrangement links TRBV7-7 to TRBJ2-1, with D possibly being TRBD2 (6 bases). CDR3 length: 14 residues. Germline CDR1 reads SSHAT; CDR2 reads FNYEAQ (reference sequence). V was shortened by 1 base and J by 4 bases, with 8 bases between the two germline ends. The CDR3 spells CASSLGGGYNEQFF. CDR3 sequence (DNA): TGTGCCAGCAGCTTAGGGGGAGGATACAATGAGCAGTTCTTC.

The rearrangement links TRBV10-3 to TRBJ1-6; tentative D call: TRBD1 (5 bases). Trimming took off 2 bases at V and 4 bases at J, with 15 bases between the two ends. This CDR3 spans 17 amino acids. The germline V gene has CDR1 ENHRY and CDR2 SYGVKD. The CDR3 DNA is TGTGCCATCAGTGAGGCGGACACACGCCCATATAATTCACCCCTCCACTTT. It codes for CAISEADTRPYNSPLHF.

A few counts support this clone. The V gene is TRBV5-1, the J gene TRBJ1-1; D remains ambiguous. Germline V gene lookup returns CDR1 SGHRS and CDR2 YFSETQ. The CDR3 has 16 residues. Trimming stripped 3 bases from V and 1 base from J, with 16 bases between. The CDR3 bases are TGCGCCAGCAGCTCCCGAATGGGCCAGTCGAACACTGAAGCTTTCTTT. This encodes CASSSRMGQSNTEAFF.

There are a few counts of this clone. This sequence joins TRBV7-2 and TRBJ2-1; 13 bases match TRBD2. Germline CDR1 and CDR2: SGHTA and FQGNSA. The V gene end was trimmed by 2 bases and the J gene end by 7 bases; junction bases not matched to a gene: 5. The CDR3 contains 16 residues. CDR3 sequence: CASSLRLAGGPNEQFF. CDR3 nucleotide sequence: TGTGCCAGCAGCTTACGACTAGCGGGAGGACCTAATGAGCAGTTCTTC.

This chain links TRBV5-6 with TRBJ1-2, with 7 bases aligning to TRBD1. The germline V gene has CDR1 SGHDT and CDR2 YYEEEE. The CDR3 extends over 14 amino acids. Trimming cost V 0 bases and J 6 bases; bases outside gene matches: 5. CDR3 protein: CASSLGRGVDGYTF. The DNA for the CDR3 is TGTGCCAGCAGCTTGGGCAGGGGGGTAGATGGCTACACCTTC.

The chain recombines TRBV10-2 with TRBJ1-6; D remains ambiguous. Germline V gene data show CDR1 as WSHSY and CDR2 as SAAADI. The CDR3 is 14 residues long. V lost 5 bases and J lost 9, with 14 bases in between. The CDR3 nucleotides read TGCGCCAGCAGTTCACGGGGTTCGGGTTCACCCCTCCACTTT. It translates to CASSSRGSGSPLHF.

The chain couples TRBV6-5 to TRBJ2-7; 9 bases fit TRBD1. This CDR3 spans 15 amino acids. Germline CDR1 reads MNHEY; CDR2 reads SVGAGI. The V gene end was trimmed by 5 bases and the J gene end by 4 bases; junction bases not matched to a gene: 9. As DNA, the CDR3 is TGTGCCAGCAGTGGGCACAGGGGGCAATCATACGAGCAGTACTTC. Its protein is CASSGHRGQSYEQYF.

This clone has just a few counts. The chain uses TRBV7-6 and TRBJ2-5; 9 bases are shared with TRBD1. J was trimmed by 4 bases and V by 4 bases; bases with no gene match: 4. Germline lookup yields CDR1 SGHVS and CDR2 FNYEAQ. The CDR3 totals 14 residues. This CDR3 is CASSWGQGPETQYF. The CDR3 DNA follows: TGTGCCAGCAGCTGGGGACAGGGTCCAGAGACCCAGTACTTC.

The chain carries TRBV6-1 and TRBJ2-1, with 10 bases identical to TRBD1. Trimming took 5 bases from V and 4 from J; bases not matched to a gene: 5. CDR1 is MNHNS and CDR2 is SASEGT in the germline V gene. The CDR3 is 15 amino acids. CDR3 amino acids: CASSQRDRGYNEQFF. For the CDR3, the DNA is TGTGCCAGCAGTCAAAGGGACAGGGGATACAATGAGCAGTTCTTC.

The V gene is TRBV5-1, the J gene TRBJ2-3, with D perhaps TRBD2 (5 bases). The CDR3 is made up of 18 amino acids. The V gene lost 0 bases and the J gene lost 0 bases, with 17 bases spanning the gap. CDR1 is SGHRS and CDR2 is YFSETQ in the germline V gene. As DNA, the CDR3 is TGCGCCAGCAGCTTGGAGCCGTTGCGACGGACTAGCACAGATACGCAGTATTTT. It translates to CASSLEPLRRTSTDTQYF.

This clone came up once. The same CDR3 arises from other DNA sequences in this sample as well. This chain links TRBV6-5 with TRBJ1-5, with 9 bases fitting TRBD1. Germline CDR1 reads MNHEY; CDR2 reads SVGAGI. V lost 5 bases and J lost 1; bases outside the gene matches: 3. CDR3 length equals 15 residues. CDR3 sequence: CASSPDRGSNQPQHF. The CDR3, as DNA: TGTGCCAGCAGTCCTGACAGGGGGAGCAATCAGCCCCAGCATTTT.

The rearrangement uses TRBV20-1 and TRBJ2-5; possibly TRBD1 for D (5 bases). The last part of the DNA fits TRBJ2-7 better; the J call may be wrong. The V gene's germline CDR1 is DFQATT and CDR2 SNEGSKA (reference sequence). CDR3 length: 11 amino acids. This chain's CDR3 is CSASRVYEQYF. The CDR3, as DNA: TGCAGTGCTAGCAGGGTTTACGAGCAGTACTTC.

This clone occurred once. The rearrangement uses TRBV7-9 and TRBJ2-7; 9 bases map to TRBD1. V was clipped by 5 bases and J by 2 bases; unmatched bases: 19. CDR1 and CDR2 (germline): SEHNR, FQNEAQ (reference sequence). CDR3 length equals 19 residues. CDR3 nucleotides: TGTGCCAGCAGCCCCCCCCGGGACAGGGCGATTCGGCTCACCTACGAGCAGTACTTC. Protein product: CASSPPRDRAIRLTYEQYF.

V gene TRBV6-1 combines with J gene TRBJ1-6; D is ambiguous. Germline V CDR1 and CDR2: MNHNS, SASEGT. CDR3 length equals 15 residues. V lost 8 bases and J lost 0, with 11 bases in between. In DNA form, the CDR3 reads TGTGCCAGCGACACGACGAGCTCCTATAATTCACCCCTCCACTTT. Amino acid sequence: CASDTTSSYNSPLHF.

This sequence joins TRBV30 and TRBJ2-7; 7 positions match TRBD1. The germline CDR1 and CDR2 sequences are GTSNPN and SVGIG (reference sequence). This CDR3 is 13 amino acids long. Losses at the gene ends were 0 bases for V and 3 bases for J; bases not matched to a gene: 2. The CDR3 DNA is TGTGCCTGGAGTGTCGGGGACAGCTACGAGCAGTACTTC. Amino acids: CAWSVGDSYEQYF.